The 16 T cell receptor beta chains below all came from one sample that was sequenced in a study of T cells after somatic rescue of genetic block. Profiled with immunoSEQ multiplex PCR; TCRdb holds only in-frame clones, not every one. Of 70,000 to 95,000 clones in the sample, just under 90% were seen once. Sequencing was carried out using peripheral blood mononuclear cells (PBMCs). The receptors were gathered from a woman aged 18-29 years.

The J gene is TRBJ2-7, the V gene TRBV27, with D perhaps matching TRBD2 (6 bases). The V end lost 5 bases, the J end lost 0 bases, and 17 bases lay between the germline ends. CDR3 size: 16 residues. Per germline, CDR1 MNHEY and CDR2 SMNVEV (reference sequence). CDR3 protein: CASSPLSGSPSYEQYF. The CDR3 DNA sequence: TGTGCCAGCAGTCCCCTTAGCGGAAGCCCCTCCTACGAGCAGTACTTC.

This clone showed up just once. The rearrangement links TRBV28 to TRBJ2-2; possible D gene TRBD1, 6 bases. Germline V CDR1 and CDR2: MDHEN, SYDVKM. CDR3 length: 15 residues. Trimming cost V 8 bases and J 2 bases, with 15 bases left between them. As DNA, the CDR3 is TGTGCCAGCTCCCTCAGGGGAGTCAACACCGGGGAGCTGTTTTTT. Protein product: CASSLRGVNTGELFF.

CDR3 coding DNA: TGTGCCAGCAGCCCCGGGATTGAGCAGTTCTTC. The encoded protein is CASSPGIEQFF. This rearrangement joins TRBV7-9 to TRBJ2-1, with TRBD2 as a possible D gene (5 bases). Looked up from germline, CDR1 is SEHNR and CDR2 is FQNEAQ (reference sequence). CDR3 size: 11 residues. Trimming stripped 5 bases from V and 9 bases from J, with 8 bases between.

The gene calls are TRBV4-2 and TRBJ1-5; possible D gene TRBD1, 5 bases. Looked up from germline, CDR1 is LGHNA and CDR2 is YNFKEQ. The V end was cut by 0 bases, the J end by 5 bases, with 11 bases between. CDR3 length: 15 amino acids. The CDR3 spells CASSQDQRGHQPQHF. The CDR3 DNA is TGTGCCAGCAGCCAAGATCAGAGGGGTCATCAGCCCCAGCATTTT.

In DNA, the CDR3 is TGTGCCAGCAGTTCCGCCTACGAGCAGTACTTC. It encodes CASSSAYEQYF. The chain uses TRBV28 and TRBJ2-7, with D unresolved. There are 11 residues in the CDR3. Trimming shortened V by 4 bases and J by 2 bases, and 3 bases separated the two germline ends. Looked up from germline, CDR1 is MDHEN and CDR2 is SYDVKM.

The chain combines TRBV7-6 with TRBJ2-5; D may be TRBD1 or TRBD2 (5 bases each). Trimming removed 2 bases at V and 7 bases at J, with 17 bases between. The CDR3 has 15 amino acids. Germline values: CDR1 SGHVS, CDR2 FNYEAQ. The CDR3, as DNA: TGTGCCAGCAGCTTAACCGGGGCTCTCCAGCCGACCCAGTACTTC. Encoded protein: CASSLTGALQPTQYF.

The chain links TRBV6-5 to TRBJ1-1; TRBD1 aligns across 8 bases. The ends lost 6 bases at V and 10 bases at J; junction bases unmatched: 13. In germline, CDR1 is MNHEY, CDR2 SVGAGI. The CDR3 is 14 amino acids. The CDR3 nucleotides read TGTGCCAGCAGGGACCGGACAGGGAGCTTAGGAGCTTTCTTT. The encoded protein is CASRDRTGSLGAFF.

The gene calls are TRBV27 and TRBJ2-5; perhaps D is TRBD1 or TRBD2 (6 bases each). Germline CDR1 is MNHEY and CDR2 is SMNVEV (reference sequence). CDR3 length: 14 residues. The germline V and J ends were trimmed by 6 bases and 2 bases, with 13 bases remaining between them. CDR3 in amino acids: CASSGEDRQETQYF. DNA for the CDR3: TGTGCCAGCAGCGGGGAGGACAGACAAGAGACCCAGTACTTC.

The V and J genes are TRBV7-9 and TRBJ2-1; D not certain. The germline gives CDR1 SEHNR, CDR2 FQNEAQ (reference sequence). Trimming left V 0 bases short and J 6 bases short, with 6 bases between. The CDR3 is 13 amino acids. The CDR3 DNA is TGTGCCAGCAGCTTAGCGGTGTCCAATGAGCAGTTCTTC. Residues: CASSLAVSNEQFF.

The chain combines TRBV29-1 with TRBJ2-3, with D possibly TRBD2 on 5 matching bases. In germline, CDR1 is SQVTM, CDR2 ANQGSEA. The CDR3 has 12 residues. The ends were cut back, 4 bases at V and 5 bases at J, with 10 bases in the middle. The CDR3 loop reads CSVGVTKDTQYF. The CDR3 DNA is TGCAGCGTTGGGGTGACTAAAGATACGCAGTATTTT.

This clone was seen just once. V usage is TRBV5-1 and J usage is TRBJ1-4, with TRBD1 identical over 11 bases. V lost 4 bases to trimming and J lost 7 bases; unmatched junction nucleotides: 6. CDR1 is SGHRS, CDR2 YFSETQ, per germline. The CDR3 loop spans 15 amino acids. The DNA of the CDR3 is TGCGCCAGCAGCCGCGGGACAGGGGGAGGTGAAAAACTGTTTTTT. Translated, it gives CASSRGTGGGEKLFF.

This rearrangement joins TRBV28 to TRBJ1-5; weak D call: TRBD1 (6 bases). V was shortened by 7 bases and J by 3 bases, with 19 bases between the two germline ends. The CDR3 contains 16 residues. Germline V lookup: CDR1 MDHEN, CDR2 SYDVKM. The CDR3 nucleotides are TGTGCCAGCACCCTCAGGGGATCACCTTACAATCAGCCCCAGCATTTT. Its translation: CASTLRGSPYNQPQHF.

In the case of this clone: Other DNA sequences in the sample encode the same CDR3. The CDR3 DNA is TGTGCCAGCAGCTCCGTCGGTAATAGCAATCAGCCCCAGCATTTT. This codes for CASSSVGNSNQPQHF. V is TRBV7-9 and J is TRBJ1-5; D unresolved. The CDR3 has 15 residues. Germline values: CDR1 SEHNR, CDR2 FQNEAQ (reference sequence). The V end was cut by 4 bases, the J end by 0 bases, with 10 bases between.

This chain joins TRBV5-6 and TRBJ1-2; 9 bases map to TRBD1. This CDR3 has 14 amino acids. V lost 4 bases to trimming and J lost 4 bases; unmatched junction nucleotides: 5. Germline V lookup: CDR1 SGHDT, CDR2 YYEEEE. The CDR3 region has the DNA TGTGCCAGCAGCGCGACAGGGGGTGGCTATGGCTACACCTTC. Translating it yields CASSATGGGYGYTF.

The chain links TRBV20-1 to TRBJ2-2; D gene uncertain. The length of the CDR3 is 11 residues. The germline V gene has CDR1 DFQATT and CDR2 SNEGSKA (reference sequence). Trimming stripped 6 bases from V and 8 bases from J, with 10 bases between. CDR3 sequence (DNA): TGCAGTGCCGTTTTGCGGGGGGAGCTGTTTTTT. Translated, it gives CSAVLRGELFF.

The chain has TRBV11-2 and TRBJ2-5; D gene ambiguous. V was shortened by 0 bases and J by 6 bases, with 8 bases between the two germline ends. Germline CDR1 and CDR2: SGHAT and FQNNGV. This CDR3 contains 13 residues. The CDR3 nucleotides read TGTGCCAGCAGCTTAGAACGGCGGAAGACCCAGTACTTC. Encoded protein: CASSLERRKTQYF.